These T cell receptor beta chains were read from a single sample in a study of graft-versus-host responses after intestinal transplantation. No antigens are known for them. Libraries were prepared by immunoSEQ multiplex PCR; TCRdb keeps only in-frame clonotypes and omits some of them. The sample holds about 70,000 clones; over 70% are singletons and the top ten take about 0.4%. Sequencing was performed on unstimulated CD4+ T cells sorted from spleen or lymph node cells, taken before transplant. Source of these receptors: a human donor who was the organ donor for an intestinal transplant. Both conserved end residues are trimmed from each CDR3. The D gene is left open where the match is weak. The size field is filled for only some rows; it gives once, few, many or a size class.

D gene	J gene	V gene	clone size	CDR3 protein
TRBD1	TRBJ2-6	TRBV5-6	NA	ASSTWTGFSSGANVLT
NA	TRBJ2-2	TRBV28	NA	ASSSPGSGELF
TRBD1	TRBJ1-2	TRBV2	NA	ASNQDRDDFYGYT
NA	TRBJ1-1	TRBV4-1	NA	ASSLKQFMNTEAF
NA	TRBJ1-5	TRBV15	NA	ATSRASSNQPQH
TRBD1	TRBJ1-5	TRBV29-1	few	SVRLTGVDQPQH
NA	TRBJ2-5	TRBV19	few	ASSLGVAAGRETQY
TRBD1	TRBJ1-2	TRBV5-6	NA	ASSPSQGYGYT
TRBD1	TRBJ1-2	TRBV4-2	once	ASSQLRDRGRDYGYT
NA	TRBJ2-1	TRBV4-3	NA	ASSQDLLGGPLYNEQF
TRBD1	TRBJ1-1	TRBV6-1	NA	AGMGQGAAEAF
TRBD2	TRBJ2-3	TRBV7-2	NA	ASSLRAGGQDTQY
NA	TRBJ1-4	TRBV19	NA	ASSKTGNEKLF
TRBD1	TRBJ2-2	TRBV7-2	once	ASSLFSRGQTGELF
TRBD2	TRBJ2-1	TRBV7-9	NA	ASSLRAGGPGYNEQF
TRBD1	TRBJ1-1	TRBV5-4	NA	ASSSLTGETEAF
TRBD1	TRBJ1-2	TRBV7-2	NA	ASSSKGAAGYT
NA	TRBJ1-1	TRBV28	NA	ASIGAAAGLNTEAF
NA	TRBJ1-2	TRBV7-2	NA	ASSYRWGANYGYT
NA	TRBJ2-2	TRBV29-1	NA	SVEDPRGTGELF
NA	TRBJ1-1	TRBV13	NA	ASSIHTGFNTEAF
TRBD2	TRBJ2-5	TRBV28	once	ASSWSGTSGGVETQY
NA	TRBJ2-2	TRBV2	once	ASTRGDRRNTGELF
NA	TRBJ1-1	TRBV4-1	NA	ASSHSGGTTEAF
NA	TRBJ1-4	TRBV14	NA	ASSQISGVNEKLF
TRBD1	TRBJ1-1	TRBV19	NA	ASSWGDRMNTEAF
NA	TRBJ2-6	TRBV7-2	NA	ASIPPGFSGANVLT
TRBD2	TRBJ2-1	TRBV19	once	ASTNSLAGGQRANEQF
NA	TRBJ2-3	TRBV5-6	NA	ASSKQGTDTQY
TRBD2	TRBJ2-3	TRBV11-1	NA	ASSLLAGLAGTDTQY
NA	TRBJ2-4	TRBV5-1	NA	ASSSTTGAKNIQY
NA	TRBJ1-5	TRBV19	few	ASSRGSYQPQH
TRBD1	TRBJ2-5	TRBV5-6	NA	ASSDRWGTGLETQY
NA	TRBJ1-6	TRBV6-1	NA	ASGGLFGSPLH
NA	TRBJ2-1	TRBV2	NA	ASSVEGGNEQF
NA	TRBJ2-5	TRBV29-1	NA	SVERGQWETQY
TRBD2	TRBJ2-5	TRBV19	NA	ASSTTSAGEETQY
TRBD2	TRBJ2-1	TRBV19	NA	ASSIDPPTGGKDNEQF
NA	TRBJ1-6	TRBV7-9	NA	ASSSRGAEFSPLH
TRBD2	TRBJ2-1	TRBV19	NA	ASNQPGLGDNEQF
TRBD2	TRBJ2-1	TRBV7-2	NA	ASSFTSGGHYNEQF
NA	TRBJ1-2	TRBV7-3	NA	ASSLRAGGSYGYT